This is a list of T cell receptor beta chains from one sample in a study of T cell clonotyping in hematopoietic cell transplantation. Assay used: immunoSEQ multiplex PCR; TCRdb lists only in-frame clones, some missing. Here the sample spans some 10,000 clones, 46% being singletons. The sequenced sample was PBMCs, obtained 30 days after allogeneic stem cell transplant. The receptors here all came from a male patient in his fifties who had an allogeneic stem cell transplant from an unrelated donor, so the T cells may come from the graft donor. Some clones in this sample may be carry-over from other donors' samples. The CDR3 runs from the conserved cysteine through the conserved F or W. The order of the fields is V gene, clone size, J gene, D gene, CDR3 protein, CDR3 DNA. A D gene is named only where the DNA matches it firmly. Only some rows state a clone size, as once, few, many or a class for expanded clones.

v_call: TRBV14; clone_size: .; j_call: TRBJ2-1; d_call: .; cdr3_aa: CASSLWDSDNEQFF; cdr3_nt: TGTGCCAGCAGCCTATGGGACTCCGACAATGAGCAGTTCTTC
v_call: TRBV6-1; clone_size: .; j_call: TRBJ2-7; d_call: TRBD2; cdr3_aa: CASSEMVGGPQDEQYF; cdr3_nt: TGTGCCAGCAGTGAAATGGTGGGAGGGCCTCAAGACGAGCAGTACTTC
v_call: TRBV30; clone_size: .; j_call: TRBJ1-5; d_call: TRBD1; cdr3_aa: CAWSVDRGLGNQPQHF; cdr3_nt: TGTGCCTGGAGTGTTGACAGGGGGCTCGGCAATCAGCCCCAGCATTTT
v_call: TRBV2; clone_size: few; j_call: TRBJ1-5; d_call: .; cdr3_aa: CATRSGGSSNQPQHF; cdr3_nt: TGTGCCACCCGGTCGGGGGGCAGTAGCAATCAGCCCCAGCATTTT
v_call: TRBV2; clone_size: few; j_call: TRBJ2-3; d_call: TRBD1; cdr3_aa: CASAKDREVTDTQYF; cdr3_nt: TGTGCCAGCGCAAAGGACAGGGAAGTCACAGATACGCAGTATTTT
v_call: TRBV28; clone_size: medium-sized; j_call: TRBJ2-5; d_call: TRBD1; cdr3_aa: CASDTGGPETQYF; cdr3_nt: TGTGCCAGCGATACAGGGGGACCAGAGACCCAGTACTTC
v_call: TRBV25-1; clone_size: .; j_call: TRBJ1-3; d_call: .; cdr3_aa: CASSDWGARHSGNTIYF; cdr3_nt: TGTGCCAGCAGTGATTGGGGGGCAAGACACTCTGGAAACACCATATATTTT
v_call: TRBV30; clone_size: .; j_call: TRBJ2-5; d_call: .; cdr3_aa: CAWSVDFSGAWETQYF; cdr3_nt: TGTGCCTGGAGTGTAGACTTTTCGGGAGCTTGGGAGACCCAGTACTTC
v_call: TRBV27; clone_size: .; j_call: TRBJ1-5; d_call: .; cdr3_aa: CASSFGADNQPQHF; cdr3_nt: TGTGCCAGCAGTTTCGGTGCCGACAATCAGCCCCAGCATTTT
v_call: TRBV15; clone_size: .; j_call: TRBJ1-4; d_call: .; cdr3_aa: CATSRDSGISLF; cdr3_nt: TGTGCCACCAGCAGAGACTCAGGGATAAGCCTATTT
v_call: TRBV30; clone_size: few; j_call: TRBJ1-4; d_call: TRBD1; cdr3_aa: CAFGQGNEKLFF; cdr3_nt: TGTGCCTTTGGACAGGGTAATGAAAAACTGTTTTTT
v_call: TRBV30; clone_size: .; j_call: TRBJ2-7; d_call: .; cdr3_aa: CAWSPGTYEQYF; cdr3_nt: TGTGCCTGGAGTCCGGGTACCTACGAGCAGTACTTC
v_call: TRBV2; clone_size: .; j_call: TRBJ2-7; d_call: .; cdr3_aa: CASSEQGNYEQYF; cdr3_nt: TGTGCCAGCAGCGAACAGGGAAACTACGAGCAGTACTTC
v_call: TRBV6-5; clone_size: .; j_call: TRBJ1-3; d_call: .; cdr3_aa: CASRSQGNTIYF; cdr3_nt: TGTGCCAGCAGGTCACAGGGAAACACCATATATTTT
v_call: TRBV4-3; clone_size: .; j_call: TRBJ2-7; d_call: .; cdr3_aa: CASSQGSGGSYEQYF; cdr3_nt: TGCGCCAGCAGCCAAGGTTCCGGCGGATCCTACGAGCAGTACTTC
v_call: TRBV6-1; clone_size: .; j_call: TRBJ1-2; d_call: .; cdr3_aa: CASRPPVDYGYTF; cdr3_nt: TGTGCCAGCAGGCCCCCCGTGGACTATGGCTACACCTTC
v_call: TRBV4-2; clone_size: few; j_call: TRBJ2-7; d_call: .; cdr3_aa: CASSQESSYEQYF; cdr3_nt: TGTGCCAGCAGCCAAGAAAGCTCCTACGAGCAGTACTTC
v_call: TRBV25-1; clone_size: .; j_call: TRBJ1-5; d_call: TRBD1; cdr3_aa: CASSAGQGVPQHF; cdr3_nt: TGTGCCAGCAGTGCAGGGCAGGGGGTGCCCCAGCATTTT
v_call: TRBV4-2; clone_size: few; j_call: TRBJ2-7; d_call: TRBD2; cdr3_aa: CASSQIPREASYEQYF; cdr3_nt: TGTGCCAGCAGCCAAATTCCGCGGGAGGCCTCCTACGAGCAGTACTTC
v_call: TRBV29-1; clone_size: .; j_call: TRBJ2-1; d_call: .; cdr3_aa: CSVEDTDTHNEQFF; cdr3_nt: TGCAGCGTTGAAGATACCGACACACACAATGAGCAGTTCTTC
v_call: TRBV6-5; clone_size: .; j_call: TRBJ1-5; d_call: .; cdr3_aa: CASSYSRVPGHPQHF; cdr3_nt: TGTGCCAGCAGTTACTCGAGAGTCCCGGGGCACCCCCAGCATTTT
v_call: TRBV30; clone_size: .; j_call: TRBJ1-1; d_call: .; cdr3_aa: CAWSPDRARTEAFF; cdr3_nt: TGTGCCTGGAGCCCGGACAGAGCGCGGACTGAAGCTTTCTTT
v_call: TRBV30; clone_size: .; j_call: TRBJ1-5; d_call: .; cdr3_aa: CAWGSNQPQHF; cdr3_nt: TGTGCCTGGGGGAGCAATCAGCCCCAGCATTTT
v_call: TRBV7-9; clone_size: few; j_call: TRBJ2-7; d_call: .; cdr3_aa: CASSPTHYEQYF; cdr3_nt: TGTGCCAGCAGCCCGACCCACTACGAGCAGTACTTC
v_call: TRBV4-1; clone_size: .; j_call: TRBJ2-1; d_call: TRBD1; cdr3_aa: CASSQVQVAGGNEQFF; cdr3_nt: TGCGCCAGCAGCCAAGTCCAGGTGGCAGGGGGCAATGAGCAGTTCTTC
v_call: TRBV29-1; clone_size: .; j_call: TRBJ2-2; d_call: .; cdr3_aa: CSVPGDTGELFF; cdr3_nt: TGCAGCGTTCCAGGGGACACCGGGGAGCTGTTTTTT
v_call: TRBV30; clone_size: .; j_call: TRBJ2-1; d_call: TRBD1; cdr3_aa: CAWSVHDRGLTEQFF; cdr3_nt: TGTGCCTGGAGTGTACACGACAGGGGATTGACTGAGCAGTTCTTC